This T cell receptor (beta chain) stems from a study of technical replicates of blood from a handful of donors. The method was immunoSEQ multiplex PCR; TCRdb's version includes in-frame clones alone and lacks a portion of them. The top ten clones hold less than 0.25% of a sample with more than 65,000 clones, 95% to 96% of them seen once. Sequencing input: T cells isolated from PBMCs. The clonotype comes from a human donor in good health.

CDR3 coding DNA: TGCGCCAGCAGCCAAGAAGAATTCAGCGGGGAGCTGTTTTTT. Amino acid sequence: CASSQEEFSGELFF. This rearrangement joins TRBV4-1 to TRBJ2-2; D unresolved. This CDR3 spans 14 amino acids. Trimming cost V 0 bases and J 7 bases, with 9 bases left between them. Germline CDR1 is MGHRA and CDR2 is YSYEKL.